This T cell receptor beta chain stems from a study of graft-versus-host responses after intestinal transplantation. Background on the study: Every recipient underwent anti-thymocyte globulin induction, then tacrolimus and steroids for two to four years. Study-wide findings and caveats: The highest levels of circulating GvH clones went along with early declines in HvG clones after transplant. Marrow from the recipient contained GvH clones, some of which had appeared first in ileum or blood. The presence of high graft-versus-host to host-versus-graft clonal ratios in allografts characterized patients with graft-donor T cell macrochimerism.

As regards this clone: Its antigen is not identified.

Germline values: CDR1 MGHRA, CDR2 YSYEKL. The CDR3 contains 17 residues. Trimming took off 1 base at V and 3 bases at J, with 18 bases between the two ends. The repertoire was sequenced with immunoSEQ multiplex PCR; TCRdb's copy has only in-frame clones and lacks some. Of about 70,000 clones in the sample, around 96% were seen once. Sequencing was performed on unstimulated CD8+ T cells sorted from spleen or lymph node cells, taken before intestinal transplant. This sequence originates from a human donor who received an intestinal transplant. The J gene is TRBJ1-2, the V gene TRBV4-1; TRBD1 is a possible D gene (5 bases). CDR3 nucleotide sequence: TGCGCCAGCAGCCAAGTCGGGGCGGGGGAGGATGACTATGGCTACACCTTC. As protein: CASSQVGAGEDDYGYTF.